The clone carrying this TCR beta chain has a handful of counts. Its antigen remains unknown. This CDR3 has 14 residues. Germline-derived CDR1 and CDR2 are MDHEN and SYDVKM. V lost 6 bases, J lost 5 bases, and 7 bases stayed unmatched. With a J-beta primer mix and a sample-barcoded 5' primer, a second PCR ran roughly 6 to 12 cycles. TCRdb fed the 5' RACE reads into MiXCR, producing one record per CDR3 protein. The sample lists more than 1.4 million distinct CDR3 sequences; about 43% were seen once. The record originates from a study of blood T cells in healthy people across ages. Study findings and constraints: Both higher diversity and more naive CD4+ cells marked long-lived donors when set against aged donors. The study found TCR beta diversity correlated strongly with naive T cell percentage.

The receptor was isolated from a young woman in good health. This chain uses TRBV28 with TRBJ2-5; 9 bases are shared with TRBD2. The specimen was blood. The CDR3 protein is CASRGASGDETQYF. Written as DNA, the CDR3 is TGTGCCAGCAGGGGCGCTAGCGGGGATGAGACCCAGTACTTC.